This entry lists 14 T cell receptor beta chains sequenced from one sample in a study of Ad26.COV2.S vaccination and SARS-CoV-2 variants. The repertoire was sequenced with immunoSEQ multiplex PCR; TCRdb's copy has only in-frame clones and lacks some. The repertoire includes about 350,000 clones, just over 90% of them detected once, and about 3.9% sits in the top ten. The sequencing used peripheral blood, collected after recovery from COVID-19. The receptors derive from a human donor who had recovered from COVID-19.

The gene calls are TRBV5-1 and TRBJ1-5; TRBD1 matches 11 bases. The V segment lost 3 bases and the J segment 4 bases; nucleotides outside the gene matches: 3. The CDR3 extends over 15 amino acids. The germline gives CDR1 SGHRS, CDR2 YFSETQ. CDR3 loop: CASSWTGGENQPQHF. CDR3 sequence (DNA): TGCGCCAGCAGCTGGACAGGGGGCGAGAATCAGCCCCAGCATTTT.

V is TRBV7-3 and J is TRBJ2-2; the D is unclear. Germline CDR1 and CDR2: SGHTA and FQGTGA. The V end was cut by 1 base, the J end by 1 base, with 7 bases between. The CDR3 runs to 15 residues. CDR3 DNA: TGTGCCAGCAGCTTAATTCCAGGGAACACCGGGGAGCTGTTTTTT. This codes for CASSLIPGNTGELFF.

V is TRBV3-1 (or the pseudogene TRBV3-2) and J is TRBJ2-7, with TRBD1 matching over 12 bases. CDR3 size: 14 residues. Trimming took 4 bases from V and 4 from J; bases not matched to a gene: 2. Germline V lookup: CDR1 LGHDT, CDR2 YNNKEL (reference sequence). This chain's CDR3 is CASSRDRGPYEQYF. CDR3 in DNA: TGTGCCAGCAGCCGGGACAGGGGGCCATACGAGCAGTACTTC.

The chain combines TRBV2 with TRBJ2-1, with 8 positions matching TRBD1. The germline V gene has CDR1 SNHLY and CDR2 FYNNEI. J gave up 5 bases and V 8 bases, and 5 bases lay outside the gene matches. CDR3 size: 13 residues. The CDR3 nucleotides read TGTGCCAGCGGGAGACAGGGGAACAATGAGCAGTTCTTC. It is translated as CASGRQGNNEQFF. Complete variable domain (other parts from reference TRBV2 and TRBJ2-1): EPEVTQTPSHQVTQMGQEVILRCVPISNHLYFYWYRQILGQKVEFLVSFYNNEISEKSEIFDDQFSVERPDGSNFTLKIRSTKLEDSAMYFCASGRQGNNEQFFGPGTRLTVL.

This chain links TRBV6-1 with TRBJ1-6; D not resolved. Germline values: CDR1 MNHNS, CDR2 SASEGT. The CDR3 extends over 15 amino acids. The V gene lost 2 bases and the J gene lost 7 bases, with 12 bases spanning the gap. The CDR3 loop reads CASSETSGRNSPLHF. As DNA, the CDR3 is TGTGCCAGCAGTGAAACCTCGGGGAGGAATTCACCCCTCCACTTT.

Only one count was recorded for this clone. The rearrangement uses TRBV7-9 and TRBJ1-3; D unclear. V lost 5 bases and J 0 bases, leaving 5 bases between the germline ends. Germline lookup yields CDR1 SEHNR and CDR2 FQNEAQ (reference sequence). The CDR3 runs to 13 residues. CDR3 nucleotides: TGTGCCAGCAGCGAAAGCTCTGGAAACACCATATATTTT. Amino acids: CASSESSGNTIYF.

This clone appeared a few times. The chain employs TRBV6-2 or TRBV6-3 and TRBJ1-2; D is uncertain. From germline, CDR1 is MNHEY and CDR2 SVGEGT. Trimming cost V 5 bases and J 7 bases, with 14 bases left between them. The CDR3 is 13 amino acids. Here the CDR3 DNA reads TGTGCCAGCAGTCTTCGGTTTGAGACTGGCTACACCTTC. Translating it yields CASSLRFETGYTF.

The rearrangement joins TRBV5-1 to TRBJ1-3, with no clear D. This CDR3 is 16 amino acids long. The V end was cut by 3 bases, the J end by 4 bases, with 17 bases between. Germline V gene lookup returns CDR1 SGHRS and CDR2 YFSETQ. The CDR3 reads CASSSEFEIGGNTIYF. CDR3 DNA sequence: TGCGCCAGCAGCTCGGAATTCGAGATCGGGGGAAACACCATATATTTT.

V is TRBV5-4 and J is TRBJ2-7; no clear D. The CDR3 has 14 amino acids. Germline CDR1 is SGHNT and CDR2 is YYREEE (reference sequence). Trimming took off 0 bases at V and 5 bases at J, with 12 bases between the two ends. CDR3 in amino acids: CASSLGAHPNEQYF. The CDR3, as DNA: TGTGCCAGCAGCTTGGGGGCTCACCCGAACGAGCAGTACTTC.

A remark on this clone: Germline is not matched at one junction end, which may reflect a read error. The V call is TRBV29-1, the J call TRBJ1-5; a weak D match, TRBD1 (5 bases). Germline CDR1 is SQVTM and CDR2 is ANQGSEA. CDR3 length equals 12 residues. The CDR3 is CNVGHSNQPQHF. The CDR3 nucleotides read TGCAACGTTGGACATAGCAATCAGCCCCAGCATTTT.

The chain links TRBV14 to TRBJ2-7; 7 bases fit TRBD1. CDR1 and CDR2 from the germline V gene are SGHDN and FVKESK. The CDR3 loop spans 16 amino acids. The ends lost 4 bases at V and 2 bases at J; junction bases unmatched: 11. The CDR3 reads CASSREGAQGAYEQYF. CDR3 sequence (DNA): TGTGCCAGCAGCCGAGAGGGGGCTCAGGGGGCCTACGAGCAGTACTTC.

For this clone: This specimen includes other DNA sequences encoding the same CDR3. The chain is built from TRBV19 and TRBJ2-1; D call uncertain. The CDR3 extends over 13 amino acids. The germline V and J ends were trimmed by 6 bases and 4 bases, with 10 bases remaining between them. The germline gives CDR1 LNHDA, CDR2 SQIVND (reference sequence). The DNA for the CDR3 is TGTGCCAGTAGCATACTACTTTACAATGAGCAGTTCTTC. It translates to CASSILLYNEQFF. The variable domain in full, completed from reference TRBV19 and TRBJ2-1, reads DGGITQSPKYLFRKEGQNVTLSCEQNLNHDAMYWYRQDPGQGLRLIYYSQIVNDFQKGDIAEGYSVSREKKESFPLTVTSAQKNPTAFYLCASSILLYNEQFFGPGTRLTVL.

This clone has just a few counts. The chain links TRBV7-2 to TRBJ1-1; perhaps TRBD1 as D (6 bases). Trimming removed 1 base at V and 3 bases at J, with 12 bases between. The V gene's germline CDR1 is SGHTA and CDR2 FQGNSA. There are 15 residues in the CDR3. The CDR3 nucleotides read TGTGCCAGCAGCTTAGACCCAGGGGCGTACACTGAAGCTTTCTTT. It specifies CASSLDPGAYTEAFF.

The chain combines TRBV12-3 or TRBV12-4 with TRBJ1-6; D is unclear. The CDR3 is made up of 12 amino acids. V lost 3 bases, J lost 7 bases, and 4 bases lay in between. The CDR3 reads CASSFENSPLHF. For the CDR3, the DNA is TGTGCCAGCAGTTTCGAAAATTCACCCCTCCACTTT.